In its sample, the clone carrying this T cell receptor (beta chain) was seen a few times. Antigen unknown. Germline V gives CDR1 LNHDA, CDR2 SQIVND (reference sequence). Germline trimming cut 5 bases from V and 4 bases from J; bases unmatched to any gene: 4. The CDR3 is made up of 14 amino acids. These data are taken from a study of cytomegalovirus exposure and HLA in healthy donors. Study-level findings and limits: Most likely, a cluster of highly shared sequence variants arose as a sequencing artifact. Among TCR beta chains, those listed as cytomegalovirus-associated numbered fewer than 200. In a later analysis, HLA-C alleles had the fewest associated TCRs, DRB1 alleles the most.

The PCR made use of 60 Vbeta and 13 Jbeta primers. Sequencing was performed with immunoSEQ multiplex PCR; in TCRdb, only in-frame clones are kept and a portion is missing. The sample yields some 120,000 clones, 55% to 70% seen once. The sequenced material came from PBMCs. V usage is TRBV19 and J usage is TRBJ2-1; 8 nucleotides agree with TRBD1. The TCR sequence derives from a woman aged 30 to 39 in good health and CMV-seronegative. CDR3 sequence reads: CASSAGQEYNEQFF. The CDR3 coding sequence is TGTGCCAGTAGTGCGGGACAGGAATACAATGAGCAGTTCTTC.